This T cell receptor (beta chain) was profiled in a study of blood T cells in healthy people across ages. Study-level information: Template switching caught about one barcoded beta molecule for each two T cells.

A few counts support this clonotype. Then a second PCR, running roughly 6 to 11 cycles, was carried out with a sample-barcoded 5' primer and a J-beta primer mix. MiXCR was run by TCRdb on the 5' RACE reads, yielding one entry per CDR3 protein. The sample has about 1.4 million distinct CDR3 sequences; roughly 60% are singletons. The sequence was obtained from a man between 18 and 35 years old in good health. The sample comprised blood.

CDR3 sequence: CSVGLGGEETQYF. The CDR3 bases are TGCAGCGTTGGTTTGGGGGGCGAAGAGACCCAGTACTTC. The chain joins TRBV29-1 to TRBJ2-5; either TRBD1 or TRBD2 may supply D (6 bases each). CDR1 and CDR2 (germline): SQVTM, ANQGSEA. The CDR3 loop spans 13 amino acids. V was trimmed by 4 bases and J by 3 bases, leaving 12 bases between them.